These T cell receptor beta chains were read from a single sample in a study of cytomegalovirus exposure and HLA in healthy donors. Method: immunoSEQ multiplex PCR; TCRdb's copy keeps in-frame clones and lacks some. The data hold some 160,000 clones, with more than 70% observed a single time. What was sequenced was PBMCs. All receptors come from a man in his late teens or twenties in good health and CMV-seronegative. Both conserved end residues are part of each CDR3. Not every row has a clone size; where given, it reads once, few, many or a size class.

j_call v_call clone_size cdr3_aa
TRBJ2-5 TRBV27 once CASSSEPAQETQYF
TRBJ1-1 TRBV7-9 . CASSLVLEAFF
TRBJ2-1 TRBV28 . CASSLPTSGELNEQFF
TRBJ1-1 TRBV4-1 . CASSSRQLNTEAFF
TRBJ2-5 TRBV4-1 . CASSLPGGQETQYF
TRBJ1-6 TRBV7-6 . CASSLAIQLSYNSPLHF
TRBJ2-7 TRBV10-2 . CASRDSGSIYEQYF
TRBJ2-7 TRBV18 . CASSLRLTSGSGEQYF
TRBJ1-1 TRBV6-5 . CASSYSSPPRDTEAFF
TRBJ1-2 TRBV2 . CASSEKVGGQSYTF
TRBJ1-2 TRBV5-6 . CASSHRYKTGGYGYTF
TRBJ2-7 TRBV7-8 . CASSTSGRSYEQYF
TRBJ2-7 TRBV7-7 . CASSLSGTGGYEQYF
TRBJ2-1 TRBV19 . CASSPRAGLAYNEQFF
TRBJ1-2 TRBV25-1 . CASGPTGNYGYTF
TRBJ1-2 TRBV28 . CASSFGTGYTF
TRBJ1-3 TRBV11-2 once CASSSGLGGNTIYF
TRBJ2-1 TRBV27 . CASSRGEQYNEQFF
TRBJ2-7 TRBV9 . CASSTLAGDRSEQYF
TRBJ2-1 TRBV27 . CASSLTGSGVAAYNEQFF
TRBJ2-1 TRBV27 . CASWQRALGVYNEQFF
TRBJ2-7 TRBV13 . CASSVGLAAYEQYF
TRBJ2-4 TRBV29-1 . CSVEQLAKNIQYF
TRBJ2-2 TRBV28 . CASRQGAGWSTGELFF
TRBJ1-2 TRBV4-3 . CASSQDPRVGYTF
TRBJ1-2 TRBV6-5 . CASSLTANGYGYTF
TRBJ2-3 TRBV5-4 . CASSLAGGVTDTQYF
TRBJ2-7 TRBV6-5 . CASSYRDRDEQYF
TRBJ1-1 TRBV28 . CASSSPGVNTEAFF
TRBJ2-5 TRBV28 . CASSSFPTNRVETQYF
TRBJ2-1 TRBV27 once CASSLSSGDYRYNEQFF
TRBJ2-7 TRBV5-4 . CASSLRLAGAEQYF
TRBJ2-1 TRBV6-1 . CASRRIAGGQGEQFF
TRBJ2-2 TRBV25-1 . CASSSLAGGGTGELFF
TRBJ1-4 TRBV5-3 . CARSIQAGRYEKLFF
TRBJ2-7 TRBV18 few CASSPTLAGDNEQYF
TRBJ1-2 TRBV28 . CASSLRTGLLGGYTF
TRBJ2-7 TRBV4-1 . CASSQGYRGHYEQYF
TRBJ1-2 TRBV30 . CAWSALPGTF
TRBJ2-2 TRBV2 . CASQDRRGAVGGELFF